One and the same sample provided the 24 T cell receptor beta chains below, sequenced in a study of CD8 T cells in ankylosing spondylitis. TCRdb reprocessed the 5' RACE reads with MiXCR, giving one entry per CDR3 protein. The sample has 800,000 to 900,000 distinct CDR3 sequences; 12% are singletons. Regarding the study as a whole: Blood from ankylosing spondylitis patients appeared to carry a characteristic roughly 8-variant TCR beta motif.

No cognate antigen is known for these TCRs. Sequencing was carried out using blood, either unsorted or a sorted T cell fraction (not recorded which). Source of these receptors: a male donor with ankylosing spondylitis.

The chain is built from TRBV20-1 and TRBJ2-2, with a tentative D call TRBD1 (6 bases). Trimming pared 2 bases from V and 8 bases from J, leaving 15 bases between. The CDR3 totals 14 residues. Germline CDR1 DFQATT, CDR2 SNEGSKA (reference sequence). The CDR3 region is CSARNYREIGELFF. In DNA form, the CDR3 reads TGCAGTGCTAGAAATTACAGGGAAATTGGGGAGCTGTTTTTT.

This clonotype has at least ten counts. The genes are TRBV12-3 or TRBV12-4 and TRBJ2-2; D call uncertain. V lost 6 bases to trimming and J lost 7 bases, with 15 bases between them. The CDR3 is 14 amino acids. The CDR3 DNA sequence: TGTGCCAGCAGGCGCGAGTGGGGAAGCGGGGAGCTGTTTTTT. Its protein is CASRREWGSGELFF.

This chain connects TRBV21-1 to TRBJ2-1; the table's D call, TRBD1, has no DNA check behind it. TRBV21-1 is a pseudogene. The CDR3 length is 15 residues. CDR3: CASSPRGIGLDEQFF. The CDR3, as DNA: TGTGCCAGCAGCCCGAGGGGGATCGGTTTGGATGAGCAGTTCTTC.

This clonotype was picked up a small number of times. The chain is built from TRBV5-1 and TRBJ1-1, with D perhaps TRBD1 (5 bases). V dropped 2 bases and J dropped 1 base, with 12 bases sitting between them. This CDR3 is built from 15 residues. Germline V lookup: CDR1 SGHRS, CDR2 YFSETQ. The CDR3 here is CASSFQGGRNTEAFF. The DNA of the CDR3 is TGCGCCAGCAGCTTCCAGGGAGGTCGGAACACTGAAGCTTTCTTT.

V usage is TRBV18 and J usage is TRBJ2-1, with 9 positions matching TRBD2. The V and J ends lost 4 bases and 6 bases, in that order; junction bases with no gene match: 10. Per germline, CDR1 KGHSH and CDR2 LQKENI. This CDR3 has 16 amino acids. The CDR3 is CASSHPPSGIRNEQFF. In DNA form, the CDR3 reads TGTGCCAGCTCACACCCCCCTAGCGGGATTCGCAATGAGCAGTTCTTC. The full variable domain, rest sourced from reference TRBV18 and TRBJ2-1, is NAGVMQNPRHLVRRRGQEARLRCSPMKGHSHVYWYRQLPEEGLKFMVYLQKENIIDESGMPKERFSAEFPKEGPSILRIQQVVRGDSAAYFCASSHPPSGIRNEQFFGPGTRLTVL.

This clonotype was counted only a few times. The chain links TRBV18 to TRBJ2-7; no clear D. The germline CDR1 and CDR2 sequences are KGHSH and LQKENI. The CDR3 extends over 13 amino acids. V was clipped by 0 bases and J by 5 bases, with 8 bases between them. The CDR3 sequence: CASSPPSVDEQYF. DNA of the CDR3: TGTGCCAGCTCACCACCGTCGGTCGACGAGCAGTACTTC.

This clonotype was detected many times. At one end, the junction sequence differs from germline, possibly due to a read error. The J gene is TRBJ2-1, the V gene TRBV11-3; D unresolved. The CDR3 is 15 amino acids. CDR1 and CDR2 (germline): SGHNT, YENEEA. CDR3 coding DNA: TGCGCCAGCAGCTTGGACCCGAGCTCCTACAATGAGCAGTTCTTC. Protein sequence: CASSLDPSSYNEQFF. The complete variable domain, with remaining parts taken from reference TRBV11-3 and TRBJ2-1, reads EAGVVQSPRYKIIEKKQPVAFWCNPISGHNTLYWYLQNLGQGPELLIRYENEEAVDDSQLPKDRFSAERLKGVDSTLKIQPAELGDSAVYLCASSLDPSSYNEQFFGPGTRLTVL.

The chain is built from TRBV5-1 and TRBJ1-3; D is uncertain. Germline V gives CDR1 SGHRS, CDR2 YFSETQ. V was trimmed by 4 bases and J by 2 bases, leaving 7 bases between them. The CDR3 sequence is 13 residues long. As DNA, the CDR3 is TGCGCCAGCAGCAGGGATACTGGAAACACCATATATTTT. Amino acid sequence: CASSRDTGNTIYF.

This clonotype was counted between two and nine times. The genes are TRBV7-9 and TRBJ2-7; 7 bases agree with TRBD2. Germline V gives CDR1 SEHNR, CDR2 FQNEAQ (reference sequence). CDR3 length: 14 residues. V lost 6 bases to trimming and J lost 5 bases; unmatched junction nucleotides: 10. This CDR3 reads CASRLAHGGDEQYF. As DNA, the CDR3 is TGTGCCAGCAGACTAGCGCATGGAGGGGACGAGCAGTACTTC.

The table lists this clonotype with many counts. The chain links TRBV4-2 to TRBJ2-5, with D uncertain. Trimming took 0 bases from V and 10 from J, leaving 15 bases between them. Germline V CDR1 and CDR2: LGHNA, YNFKEQ. The CDR3 sequence is 14 residues long. DNA for the CDR3: TGTGCCAGCAGCCAAGATAGGGCCCAAGAGTTCCAGTACTTC. It translates to CASSQDRAQEFQYF.

This clonotype was found a few times. The chain is built from TRBV9 and TRBJ2-2, with D possibly TRBD1 on 6 matching bases. Trimming cost V 3 bases and J 4 bases, with 10 bases left between them. Germline assignment: CDR1 SGDLS and CDR2 YYNGEE. There are 14 residues in the CDR3. The CDR3 protein is CASSGLGGTGELFF. CDR3 in DNA: TGTGCCAGCAGCGGCTTAGGGGGCACCGGGGAGCTGTTTTTT. Filled out from reference TRBV9 and TRBJ2-2, the complete variable domain reads DSGVTQTPKHLITATGQRVTLRCSPRSGDLSVYWYQQSLDQGLQFLIQYYNGEERAKGNILERFSAQQFPDLHSELNLSSLELGDSALYFCASSGLGGTGELFFGEGSRLTVL.

The rearrangement joins TRBV20-1 to TRBJ2-2; D remains unclear. V lost 4 bases to trimming and J lost 0 bases, with 9 bases between them. CDR1 DFQATT and CDR2 SNEGSKA come from the germline V gene (reference sequence). The CDR3 sequence is 14 residues long. This CDR3 reads CSAKHSANTGELFF. DNA of the CDR3: TGCAGTGCTAAGCATTCCGCGAACACCGGGGAGCTGTTTTTT.

The V and J genes are TRBV29-1 and TRBJ2-1; 14 bases align to TRBD2. This CDR3 comprises 15 residues. The V gene end was trimmed by 6 bases and the J gene end by 3 bases; junction bases not matched to a gene: 4. Germline V lookup: CDR1 SQVTM, CDR2 ANQGSEA. CDR3 residues: CSVNGLAGGYNEQFF. CDR3 DNA: TGCAGCGTGAATGGACTAGCGGGGGGCTACAATGAGCAGTTCTTC.

In this sample, this clonotype turned up many times. This chain links TRBV25-1 with TRBJ2-5; TRBD1 matches at 7 bases. This CDR3 has 16 amino acids. Germline lookup yields CDR1 MGHDK and CDR2 SYGVNS. V was clipped by 0 bases and J by 2 bases; unmatched bases: 6. CDR3 protein: CASSEYGYRGQETQYF. Here the CDR3 DNA reads TGTGCCAGCAGTGAATATGGGTACAGGGGACAAGAGACCCAGTACTTC.

This clonotype has just a few counts. V usage is TRBV3-1 and J usage is TRBJ2-3; D possibly corresponds to TRBD1 (5 bases). Germline lookup yields CDR1 LGHDT and CDR2 YNNKEL (reference sequence). The CDR3 has 16 residues. V was clipped by 0 bases and J by 2 bases, with 12 bases between them. CDR3 amino acids: CASSQDSGFSTDTQYF. The CDR3 region has the DNA TGTGCCAGCAGCCAAGATTCAGGGTTTTCCACAGATACGCAGTATTTT.

V usage is TRBV9 and J usage is TRBJ2-3; 7 bases match TRBD1. The V segment lost 1 base and the J segment 2 bases; nucleotides outside the gene matches: 4. This CDR3 is built from 15 residues. Germline CDR1 reads SGDLS; CDR2 reads YYNGEE. Written as DNA, the CDR3 is TGTGCCAGCAGCGTACAAGACAGGGCCACAGATACGCAGTATTTT. As protein: CASSVQDRATDTQYF.

This clonotype was detected ten times or more. The genes are TRBV4-2 and TRBJ2-3, with D tentatively TRBD2 (5 bases). The CDR3 length is 17 residues. Germline lookup yields CDR1 LGHNA and CDR2 YNFKEQ. V was cut by 0 bases and J by 4 bases, with 17 bases left in between. The CDR3 DNA sequence: TGTGCCAGCAGCCAAGAGTCGACCCAAACTAGTGCAGATACGCAGTATTTT. Its protein is CASSQESTQTSADTQYF.

There are many counts of this clonotype. This chain uses TRBV7-8 with TRBJ2-2; D not certain. From germline, CDR1 is SGHVS and CDR2 FQNEAQ. The CDR3 consists of 13 residues. The V gene lost 3 bases and the J gene lost 5 bases, with 7 bases spanning the gap. CDR3 DNA sequence: TGTGCCAGCAGCTTGATGGGGACCGGGGAGCTGTTTTTT. As protein: CASSLMGTGELFF.

The rearrangement joins TRBV7-9 to TRBJ1-1; TRBD1 agrees at 12 bases. CDR3 length equals 17 residues. CDR1 is SEHNR, CDR2 FQNEAQ, per germline (reference sequence). The V and J ends lost 5 bases and 3 bases, in that order; junction bases with no gene match: 10. The CDR3 here is CASSPWGTGGADTEAFF. As DNA, the CDR3 is TGTGCCAGCAGCCCTTGGGGGACAGGGGGCGCCGACACTGAAGCTTTCTTT.

The chain uses TRBV9 and TRBJ2-1, with no clear D. Germline CDR1 SGDLS, CDR2 YYNGEE. The CDR3 spans 15 residues. V was shortened by 1 base and J by 8 bases, with 16 bases between the two germline ends. The CDR3 bases are TGTGCCAGCAGCGTATCGGGTCTCAATGGGTATGAGCAGTTCTTC. Translated, it gives CASSVSGLNGYEQFF.

There are a few counts of this clonotype. The chain joins TRBV7-3 to TRBJ2-4; the D is unclear. The CDR3 spans 14 residues. Trimming pared 5 bases from V and 4 bases from J, leaving 12 bases between. The germline CDR1 and CDR2 sequences are SGHTA and FQGTGA. The CDR3 spells CASSPGLGKNIQYF. Written as DNA, the CDR3 is TGTGCCAGCAGCCCGGGCCTTGGGAAAAACATTCAGTACTTC. Full variable domain (rest looked up from reference TRBV7-3 and TRBJ2-4): GAGVSQTPSNKVTEKGKYVELRCDPISGHTALYWYRQSLGQGPEFLIYFQGTGAADDSGLPNDRFFAVRPEGSVSTLKIQRTERGDSAVYLCASSPGLGKNIQYFGAGTRLSVL.

This clonotype was counted only a few times. The chain couples TRBV6-2 or TRBV6-3 to TRBJ2-1; TRBD2 matches at 8 bases. V trimming: 6 bases; J trimming: 4 bases; junction bases outside the gene matches: 8. CDR1 and CDR2 (germline): MNHEY, SVGEGT. The CDR3 extends over 15 amino acids. DNA for the CDR3: TGTGCCAGCAGCCGAGCGGGAGTAGGGTACAATGAGCAGTTCTTC. Its protein product is CASSRAGVGYNEQFF.

Comment on this clonotype: Germline and junction disagree at one end, which may indicate a read error. The chain employs TRBV24-1 and TRBJ2-1, with TRBD2 as a possible D gene (5 bases). CDR1 KGHDR and CDR2 SFDVKD come from the germline V gene. The CDR3 is 13 amino acids. CDR3 DNA: TGTGCCACCAGCGGACTCTCCCACAATGAGCAGTTCTTC. This gives the protein CATSGLSHNEQFF.

The CDR3 sequence is CSATRDRYTDTQYF. In DNA form, the CDR3 reads TGCAGTGCCACCCGGGACAGGTACACAGATACGCAGTATTTT. V gene TRBV20-1 combines with J gene TRBJ2-3; 8 bases fit TRBD1. V shed 6 bases, J shed 2 bases, and the junction held 7 bases outside the gene matches. The CDR3 has 14 residues. Germline loops: CDR1 DFQATT, CDR2 SNEGSKA (reference sequence).